The T cell receptor (beta chain) under discussion was sequenced for a study of blood T cell repertoires in COVID-19. In germline, CDR1 is SGHTA, CDR2 FQGNSA. This CDR3 has 17 residues. With V trimmed by 1 base and J by 2 bases, 9 bases remained unmatched. This table comes from immunoSEQ multiplex PCR, and its TCRdb copy is limited to in-frame clones, with some not included. This sample has tens of thousands of clones, with roughly 80% found just once. The source material was peripheral blood. The chain joins TRBV7-2 to TRBJ2-7; 9 bases fit TRBD2. The sequence derives from an older man with COVID-19, enrolled during active disease. The DNA of the CDR3 is TGTGCCAGCAGCTTAGAGGGGGGGACTAGCAGAACCTACGAGCAGTACTTC. Residues: CASSLEGGTSRTYEQYF.